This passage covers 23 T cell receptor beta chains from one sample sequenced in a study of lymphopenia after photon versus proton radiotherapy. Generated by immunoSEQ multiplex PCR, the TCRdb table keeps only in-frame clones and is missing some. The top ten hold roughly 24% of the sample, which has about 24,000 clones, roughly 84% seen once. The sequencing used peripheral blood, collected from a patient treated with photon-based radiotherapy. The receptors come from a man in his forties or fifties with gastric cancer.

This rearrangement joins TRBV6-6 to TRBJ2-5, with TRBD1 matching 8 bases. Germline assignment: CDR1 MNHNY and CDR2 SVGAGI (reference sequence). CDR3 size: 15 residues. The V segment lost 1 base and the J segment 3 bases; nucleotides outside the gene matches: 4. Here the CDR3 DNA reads TGTGCCAGCAGTTACTGGACAGGGAGGAAAGAGACCCAGTACTTC. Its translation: CASSYWTGRKETQYF.

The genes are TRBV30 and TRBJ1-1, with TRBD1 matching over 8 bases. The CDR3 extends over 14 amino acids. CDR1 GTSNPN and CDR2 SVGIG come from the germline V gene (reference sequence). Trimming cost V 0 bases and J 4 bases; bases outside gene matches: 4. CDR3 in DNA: TGTGCCTGGAGTGTAGACAGGGGTGTCACTGAAGCTTTCTTT. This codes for CAWSVDRGVTEAFF.

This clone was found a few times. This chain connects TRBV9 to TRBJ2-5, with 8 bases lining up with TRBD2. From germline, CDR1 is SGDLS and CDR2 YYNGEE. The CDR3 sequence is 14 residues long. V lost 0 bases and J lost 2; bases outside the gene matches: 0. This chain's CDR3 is CASSVAGGQETQYF. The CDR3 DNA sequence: TGTGCCAGCAGCGTAGCGGGGGGGCAAGAGACCCAGTACTTC.

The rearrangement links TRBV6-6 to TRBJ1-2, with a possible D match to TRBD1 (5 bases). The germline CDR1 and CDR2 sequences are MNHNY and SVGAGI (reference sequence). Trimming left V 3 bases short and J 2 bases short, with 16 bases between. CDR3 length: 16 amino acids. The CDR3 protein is CASSYGRQLENYGYTF. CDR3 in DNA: TGTGCCAGCAGTTATGGACGACAGCTGGAAAACTATGGCTACACCTTC.

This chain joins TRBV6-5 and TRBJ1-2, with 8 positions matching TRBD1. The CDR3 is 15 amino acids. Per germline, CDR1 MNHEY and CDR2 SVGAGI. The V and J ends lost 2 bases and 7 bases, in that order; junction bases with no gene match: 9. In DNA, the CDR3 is TGTGCCAGCAGTTACCGGGGGACAGGAATAAGTGGCTACACCTTC. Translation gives CASSYRGTGISGYTF.

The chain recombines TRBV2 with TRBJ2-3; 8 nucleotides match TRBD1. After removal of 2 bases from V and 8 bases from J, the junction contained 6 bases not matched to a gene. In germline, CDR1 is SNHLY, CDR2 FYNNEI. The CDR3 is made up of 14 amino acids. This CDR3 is CASSEWTGRGTQYF. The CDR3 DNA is TGTGCCAGCAGTGAATGGACAGGGCGCGGTACGCAGTATTTT.

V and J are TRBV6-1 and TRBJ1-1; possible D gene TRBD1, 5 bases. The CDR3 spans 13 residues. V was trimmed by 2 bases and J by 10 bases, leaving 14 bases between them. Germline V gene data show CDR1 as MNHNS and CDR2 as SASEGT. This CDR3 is CASSEMRTRGAFF. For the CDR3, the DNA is TGTGCCAGCAGTGAAATGAGGACAAGGGGAGCTTTCTTT.

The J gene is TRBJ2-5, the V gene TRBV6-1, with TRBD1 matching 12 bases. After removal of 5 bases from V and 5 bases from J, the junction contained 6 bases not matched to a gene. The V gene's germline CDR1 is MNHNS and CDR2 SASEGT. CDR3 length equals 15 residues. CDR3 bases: TGTGCCAGCAGTCCAGGGACAGGGGGCTCGGAGACCCAGTACTTC. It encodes CASSPGTGGSETQYF.

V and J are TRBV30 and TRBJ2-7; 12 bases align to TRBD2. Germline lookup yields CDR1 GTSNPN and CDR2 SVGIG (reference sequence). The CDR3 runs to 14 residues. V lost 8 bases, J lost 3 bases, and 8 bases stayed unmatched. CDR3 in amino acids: CAGSMTSGGYEQYF. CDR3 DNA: TGTGCCGGGTCGATGACTAGCGGGGGCTACGAGCAGTACTTC.

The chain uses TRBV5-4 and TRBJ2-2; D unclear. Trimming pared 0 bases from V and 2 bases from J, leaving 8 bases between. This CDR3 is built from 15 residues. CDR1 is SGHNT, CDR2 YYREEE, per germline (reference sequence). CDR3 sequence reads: CASSLGLTNTGELFF. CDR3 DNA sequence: TGTGCCAGCAGCTTGGGACTGACAAACACCGGGGAGCTGTTTTTT. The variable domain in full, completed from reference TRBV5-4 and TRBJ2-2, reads ETGVTQSPTHLIKTRGQQVTLRCSSQSGHNTVSWYQQALGQGPQFIFQYYREEENGRGNFPPRFSGLQFPNYSSELNVNALELDDSALYLCASSLGLTNTGELFFGEGSRLTVL.

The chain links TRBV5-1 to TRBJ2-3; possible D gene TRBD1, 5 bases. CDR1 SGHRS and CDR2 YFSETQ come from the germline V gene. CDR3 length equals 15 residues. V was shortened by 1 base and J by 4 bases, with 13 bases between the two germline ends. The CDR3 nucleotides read TGCGCCAGCAGCTTGAGGCAGTTAGGGGCAGATACGCAGTATTTT. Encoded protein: CASSLRQLGADTQYF.

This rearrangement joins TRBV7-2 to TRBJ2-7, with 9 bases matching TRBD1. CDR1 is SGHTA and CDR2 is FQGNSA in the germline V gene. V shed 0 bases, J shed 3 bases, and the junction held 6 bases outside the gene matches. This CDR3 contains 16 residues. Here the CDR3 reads CASSLALGQGLYEQYF. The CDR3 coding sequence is TGTGCCAGCAGCTTAGCCCTGGGACAGGGTCTCTACGAGCAGTACTTC.

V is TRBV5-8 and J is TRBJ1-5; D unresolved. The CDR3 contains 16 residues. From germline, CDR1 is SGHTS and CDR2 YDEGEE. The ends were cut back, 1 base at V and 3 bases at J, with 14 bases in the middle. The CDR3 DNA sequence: TGTGCCAGCAGCTTGCCGGGTTTGGGCGTCAATCAGCCCCAGCATTTT. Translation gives CASSLPGLGVNQPQHF.

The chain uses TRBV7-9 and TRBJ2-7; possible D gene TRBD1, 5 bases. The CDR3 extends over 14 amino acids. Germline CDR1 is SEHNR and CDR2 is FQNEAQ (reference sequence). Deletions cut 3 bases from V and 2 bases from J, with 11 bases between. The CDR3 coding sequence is TGTGCCAGCAGCTTCGATAGGGGCCCCTACGAGCAGTACTTC. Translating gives CASSFDRGPYEQYF.

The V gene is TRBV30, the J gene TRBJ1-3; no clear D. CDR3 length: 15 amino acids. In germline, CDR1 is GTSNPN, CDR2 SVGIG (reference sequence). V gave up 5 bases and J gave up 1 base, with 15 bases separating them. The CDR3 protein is CAWSDGSGSGNTIYF. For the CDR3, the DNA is TGTGCCTGGTCAGATGGGTCCGGTTCTGGAAACACCATATATTTT.

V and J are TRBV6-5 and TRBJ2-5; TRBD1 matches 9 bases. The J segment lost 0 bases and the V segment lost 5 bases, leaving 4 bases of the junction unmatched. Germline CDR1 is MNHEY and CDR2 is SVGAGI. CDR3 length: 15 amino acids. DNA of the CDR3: TGTGCCAGCAGTACCGACAGGGGGAACCAAGAGACCCAGTACTTC. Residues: CASSTDRGNQETQYF.

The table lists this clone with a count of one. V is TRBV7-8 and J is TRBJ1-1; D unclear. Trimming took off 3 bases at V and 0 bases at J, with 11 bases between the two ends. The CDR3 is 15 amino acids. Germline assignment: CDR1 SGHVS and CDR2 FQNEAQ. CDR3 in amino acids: CASSFGPPMNTEAFF. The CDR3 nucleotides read TGTGCCAGCAGCTTCGGACCCCCAATGAACACTGAAGCTTTCTTT.

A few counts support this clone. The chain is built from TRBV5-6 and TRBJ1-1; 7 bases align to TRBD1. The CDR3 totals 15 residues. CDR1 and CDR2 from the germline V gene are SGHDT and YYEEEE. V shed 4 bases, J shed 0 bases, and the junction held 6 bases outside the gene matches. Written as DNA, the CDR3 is TGTGCCAGCAGCCATGACAGGGTCTTGAACACTGAAGCTTTCTTT. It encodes CASSHDRVLNTEAFF. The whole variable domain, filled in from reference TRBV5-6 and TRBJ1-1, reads DAGVTQSPTHLIKTRGQQVTLRCSPKSGHDTVSWYQQALGQGPQFIFQYYEEEERQRGNFPDRFSGHQFPNYSSELNVNALLLGDSALYLCASSHDRVLNTEAFFGQGTRLTVV.

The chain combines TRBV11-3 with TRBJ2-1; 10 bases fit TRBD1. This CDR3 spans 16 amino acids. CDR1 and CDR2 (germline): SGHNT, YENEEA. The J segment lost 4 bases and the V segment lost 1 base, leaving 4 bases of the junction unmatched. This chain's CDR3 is CASSLGPGQGYNEQFF. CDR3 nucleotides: TGTGCCAGCAGCTTAGGGCCGGGACAGGGGTACAATGAGCAGTTCTTC.

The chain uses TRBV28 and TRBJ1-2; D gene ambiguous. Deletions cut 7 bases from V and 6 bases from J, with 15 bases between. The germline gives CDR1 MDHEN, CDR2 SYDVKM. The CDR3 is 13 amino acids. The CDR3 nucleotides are TGTGCCAGCACCTGGAGGAACGGAAATGGCTACACCTTC. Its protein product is CASTWRNGNGYTF.

DNA of the CDR3: TGCAGCGTTGGGACACGGACAGGGGGCAATGGCTACACCTTC. It encodes CSVGTRTGGNGYTF. V usage is TRBV29-1 and J usage is TRBJ1-2, with TRBD1 matching 11 bases. V lost 4 bases, J lost 6 bases, and 7 bases stayed unmatched. The CDR3 extends over 14 amino acids. Germline V lookup: CDR1 SQVTM, CDR2 ANQGSEA.

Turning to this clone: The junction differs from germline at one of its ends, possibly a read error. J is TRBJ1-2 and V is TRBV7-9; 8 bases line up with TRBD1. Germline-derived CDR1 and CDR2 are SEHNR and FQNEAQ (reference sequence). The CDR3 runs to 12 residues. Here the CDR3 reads CASSLSGGTGDF. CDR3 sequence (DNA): TGTGCCAGCAGCTTAAGCGGCGGGACAGGTGACTTC. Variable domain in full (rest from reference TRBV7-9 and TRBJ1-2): DTGVSQNPRHKITKRGQNVTFRCDPISEHNRLYWYRQTLGQGPEFLTYFQNEAQLEKSRLLSDRFSAERPKGSFSTLEIQRTEQGDSAMYLCASSLSGGTGDFGSGTRLTVV.

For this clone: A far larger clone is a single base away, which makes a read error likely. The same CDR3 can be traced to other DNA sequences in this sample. The CDR3 is CASSAGQGEGSPLHF. The CDR3 coding sequence is TGTGCCAGCAGCGCTGGACAGGGTGAGGGTTCACCCCTCCACTTT. V gene TRBV5-6 combines with J gene TRBJ1-6; 8 positions agree with TRBD1. The CDR3 is made up of 15 amino acids. V shed 4 bases, J shed 9 bases, and the junction held 9 bases outside the gene matches. Germline V gene sequence: CDR1 SGHDT, CDR2 YYEEEE.